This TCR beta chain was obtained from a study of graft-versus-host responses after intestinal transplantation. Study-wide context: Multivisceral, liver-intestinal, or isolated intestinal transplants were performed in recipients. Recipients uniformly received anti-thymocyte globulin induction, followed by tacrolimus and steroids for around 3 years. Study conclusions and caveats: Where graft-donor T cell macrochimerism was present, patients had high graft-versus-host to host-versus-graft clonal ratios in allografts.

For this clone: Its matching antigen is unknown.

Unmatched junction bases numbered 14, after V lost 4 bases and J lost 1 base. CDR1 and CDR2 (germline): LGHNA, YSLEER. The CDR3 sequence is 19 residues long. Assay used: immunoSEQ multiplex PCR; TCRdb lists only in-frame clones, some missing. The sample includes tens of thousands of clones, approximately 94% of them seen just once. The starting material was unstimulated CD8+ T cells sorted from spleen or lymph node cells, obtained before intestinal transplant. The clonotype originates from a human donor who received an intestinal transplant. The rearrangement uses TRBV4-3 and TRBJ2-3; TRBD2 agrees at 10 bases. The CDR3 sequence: CASSPGGSGGSYGTDTQYF. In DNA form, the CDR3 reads TGCGCCAGCAGCCCCGGGGGTAGCGGGGGGTCGTATGGCACAGATACGCAGTATTTT.